This T cell receptor (beta chain) was recorded in a study of monozygotic twins with inflammatory bowel disease. Blood samples measuring more than 2 ml were taken per donor. In germline, CDR1 is MNHEY, CDR2 SVGAGI. This CDR3 has 12 residues. TCRalpha and TCRbeta cDNA underwent two nested PCRs of around 15 and 10 cycles. Each CDR3 protein gets one entry in TCRdb, which reprocessed the 5' RACE reads and gives no DNA. This table lists about 160,000 distinct CDR3 sequences. Points on this clonotype: Its specificity is unknown.

Study-level results: Varied immunosuppressive treatments among patients may have increased repertoire variability. Among IBD patients, fewer clonotypes were shared with others than among healthy twins, especially with disease activity.

The chain joins TRBV6-5 to TRBJ2-7; TCRdb outputs TRBD1, but without DNA this stays unchecked. Material for sequencing was blood. The TCR was taken from a human donor with ulcerative colitis or Crohn's disease, or a healthy co-twin of an affected twin (not recorded which). The CDR3 loop reads CASWQGTYEQYF.